This T cell receptor (beta chain) was sequenced for a study of T cells after yellow fever vaccination. Notes on the study in general: Compared with primary, the secondary response was weaker and peaked at day 5, not 15. Post-booster samples contained most primary-vaccination clones (just under 98% CD4, less than 90% CD8). Abundant clonotypes from the bulk population could contaminate FACS-sorted repertoires.

This clonotype was seen many times. A junction boundary mismatches the germline segment, possibly from a read error. TCRdb re-called the 5' RACE reads with MiXCR, one entry per CDR3 protein. The table lists about 14,000 distinct CDR3 sequences, approximately 7% of them singletons. The CDR3 is 15 amino acids. The germline V gene encodes CDR1 SGHTA and CDR2 FQGNSA. This material consisted of PBMCs, either bulk or a sorted T-cell subset (CD4+, CD8+, memory, or dextramer-sorted; not recorded which), taken on the day of the yellow fever booster vaccination. The V and J genes are TRBV7-2 and TRBJ1-1; 8 bases are shared with TRBD1. This clonotype was obtained from a man in his late teens or twenties who received the YFV17D yellow fever vaccine. DNA for the CDR3: TGTGCCAGCAGTTTAGAGCCAGGGGGCATCACTGAAGCTTTCTTT. Residues: CASSLEPGGITEAFF.